A selection of T cell receptor beta chains follows, all from one sample in a study of blood T cells in healthy people across ages. Each CDR3 protein is one row after TCRdb ran MiXCR on the 5' RACE reads. The sample records about 680,000 distinct CDR3 sequences, more than 40% being singletons. Sequencing was done on a sample of blood. These receptors came from a woman aged 60 to 75 in good health. Both conserved end residues are part of each CDR3.

V gene,J gene,CDR3 protein
TRBV15,TRBJ2-1,CATSRVGRGGPLLHEQFF
TRBV11-3,TRBJ2-1,CASSKTPSGSGEQFF
TRBV7-9,TRBJ2-5,CASSYLLETQYF
TRBV6-2/TRBV6-3,TRBJ1-4,CASRDRTGNEKLFF
TRBV29-1,TRBJ2-7,CSVETRNAVHEQYF
TRBV5-1,NA,CASSTERGRETQYF
TRBV3-1,TRBJ2-2,CASSQRTGSFSTGELFF
TRBV12-3/TRBV12-4,TRBJ2-4,CASSLRGIQYF
TRBV7-9,TRBJ1-1,CASRTSRGYTEAFF
TRBV20-1,TRBJ2-5,CSASPGLAGERYF
TRBV4-2,TRBJ2-5,CASSPRTGGGETQYF
TRBV11-3,TRBJ2-3,CASGDRGQDTQYF
TRBV24-1,TRBJ2-7,CATSDATGSYEQYF
TRBV18,TRBJ2-3,CASSTGDSRTDTQYF
TRBV25-1,TRBJ1-4,CASSELAIIEEKLFF
TRBV21-1,TRBJ2-7,CASSPSGTSDSYEQYF
TRBV28,TRBJ2-5,CASSLPPGLAGTQYF
TRBV29-1,TRBJ2-7,CSVGTGAVEQYF
TRBV29-1,TRBJ2-7,CSVGNGLSEQYF
TRBV29-1,TRBJ2-1,CSVFLTGIYEQFF
TRBV12-3/TRBV12-4,TRBJ2-1,CASSLHQAEQFF
TRBV5-4,NA,CASSYVQGTYNEQYF
TRBV7-2,TRBJ2-3,CASRWASATDTQYF
TRBV7-8,TRBJ2-7,CASSLDLQYYEQYF
TRBV9,TRBJ1-1,CASSTGTYTEAFF
TRBV15,TRBJ2-3,CATSRGASTDTQYF
TRBV29-1,TRBJ2-5,CSVETLVQETQYF
TRBV20-1,TRBJ1-1,CSARDALNSRNTEAFF
TRBV15,TRBJ2-5,CATSRDPGAGETQYF
TRBV20-1,TRBJ2-3,CSATAEHTDTQYF
TRBV20-1,TRBJ2-5,CSAREVGETQYF
TRBV4-1,TRBJ2-1,CASSQDPRSYEQFF
TRBV20-1,TRBJ1-4,CSASEGPNEKLFF
TRBV7-3,TRBJ2-1,CASSNLAGGYEQFF
TRBV20-1,TRBJ2-3,CSARSVPGTDTQYF
TRBV4-3,TRBJ2-5,CASSQEQGAVRKETQYF
TRBV20-1,TRBJ2-3,CSAVAGVDTQYF
TRBV20-1,TRBJ2-7,CSGQRSAYEQYF
TRBV10-3,TRBJ2-5,CAISADRGLETQYF